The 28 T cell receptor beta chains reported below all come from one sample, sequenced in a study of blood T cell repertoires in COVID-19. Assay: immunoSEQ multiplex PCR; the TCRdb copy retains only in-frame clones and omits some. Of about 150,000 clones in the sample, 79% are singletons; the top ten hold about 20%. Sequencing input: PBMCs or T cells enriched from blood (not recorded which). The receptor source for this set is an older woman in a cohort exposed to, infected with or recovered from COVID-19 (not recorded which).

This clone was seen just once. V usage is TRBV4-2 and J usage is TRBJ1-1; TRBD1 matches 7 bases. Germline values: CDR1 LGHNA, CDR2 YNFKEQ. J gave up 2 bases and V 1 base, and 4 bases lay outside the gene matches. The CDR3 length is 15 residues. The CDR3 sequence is CASSQVGQTNTEAFF. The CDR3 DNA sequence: TGTGCCAGCAGCCAAGTGGGACAGACCAACACTGAAGCTTTCTTT.

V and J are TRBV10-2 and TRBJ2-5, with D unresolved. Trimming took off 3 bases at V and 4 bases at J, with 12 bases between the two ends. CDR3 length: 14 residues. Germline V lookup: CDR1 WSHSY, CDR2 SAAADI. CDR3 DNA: TGCGCCAGCAGTGATACTGTAAGCTCAGAGACCCAGTACTTC. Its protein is CASSDTVSSETQYF.

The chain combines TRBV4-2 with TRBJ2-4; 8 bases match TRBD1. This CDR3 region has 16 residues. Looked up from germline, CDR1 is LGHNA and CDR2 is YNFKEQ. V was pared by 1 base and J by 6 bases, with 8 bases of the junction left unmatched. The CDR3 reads CASSQGGGTGGNIQYF. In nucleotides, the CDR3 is TGTGCCAGCAGCCAAGGTGGCGGGACAGGAGGAAACATTCAGTACTTC.

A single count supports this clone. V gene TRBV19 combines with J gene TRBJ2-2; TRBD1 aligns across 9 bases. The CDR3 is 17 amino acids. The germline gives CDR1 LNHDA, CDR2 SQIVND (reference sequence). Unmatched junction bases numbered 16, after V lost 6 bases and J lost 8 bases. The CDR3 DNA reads TGTGCCAGTAGCCCGACGGGACAGGGATCGTTCGGGGGGGAGCTGTTTTTT. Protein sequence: CASSPTGQGSFGGELFF.

CDR3 DNA sequence: TGCGCCAGCAGCTTGGAAGGCAGGGGGAGGTATGGCTACACCTTC. Encoded protein: CASSLEGRGRYGYTF. The genes are TRBV5-1 and TRBJ1-2; 7 positions agree with TRBD1. The CDR3 is made up of 15 amino acids. CDR1 is SGHRS and CDR2 is YFSETQ in the germline V gene. The V and J ends lost 0 bases and 5 bases, in that order; junction bases with no gene match: 7.

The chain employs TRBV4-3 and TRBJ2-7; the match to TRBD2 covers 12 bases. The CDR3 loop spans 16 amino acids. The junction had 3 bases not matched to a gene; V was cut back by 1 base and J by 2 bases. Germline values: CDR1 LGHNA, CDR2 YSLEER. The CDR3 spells CASSQARTSGTYEQYF. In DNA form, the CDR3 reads TGCGCCAGCAGCCAAGCCCGGACTAGCGGGACCTACGAGCAGTACTTC.

In DNA form, the CDR3 reads TGTGCCAGTACCATATGGGGGGACAGAAGCAATCAGCCCCAGCATTTT. Its protein product is CASTIWGDRSNQPQHF. The J gene is TRBJ1-5, the V gene TRBV19; 7 bases are a match to TRBD1. The germline CDR1 and CDR2 sequences are LNHDA and SQIVND (reference sequence). V dropped 7 bases and J dropped 1; count of bases not matched to a gene: 10. This CDR3 region has 16 residues.

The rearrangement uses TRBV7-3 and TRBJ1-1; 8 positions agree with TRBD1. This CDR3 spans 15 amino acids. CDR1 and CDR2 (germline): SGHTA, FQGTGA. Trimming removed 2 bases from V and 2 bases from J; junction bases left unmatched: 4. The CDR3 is CASSLGQGGNTEAFF. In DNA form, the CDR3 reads TGTGCCAGCAGCTTAGGACAGGGTGGAAACACTGAAGCTTTCTTT.

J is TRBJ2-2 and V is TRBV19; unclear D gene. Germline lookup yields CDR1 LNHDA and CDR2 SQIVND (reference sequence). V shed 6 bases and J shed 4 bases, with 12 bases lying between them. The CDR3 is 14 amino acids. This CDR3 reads CASRVPVLTGELFF. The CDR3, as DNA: TGTGCCAGTAGGGTTCCGGTCCTCACCGGGGAGCTGTTTTTT.

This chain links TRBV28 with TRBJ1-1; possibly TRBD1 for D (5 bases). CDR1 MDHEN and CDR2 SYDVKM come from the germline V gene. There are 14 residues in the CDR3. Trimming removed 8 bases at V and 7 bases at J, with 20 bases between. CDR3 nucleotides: TGTGCCAGCCTAATGGGGGGAGGAAGGAGTGAAGCTTTCTTT. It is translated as CASLMGGGRSEAFF.

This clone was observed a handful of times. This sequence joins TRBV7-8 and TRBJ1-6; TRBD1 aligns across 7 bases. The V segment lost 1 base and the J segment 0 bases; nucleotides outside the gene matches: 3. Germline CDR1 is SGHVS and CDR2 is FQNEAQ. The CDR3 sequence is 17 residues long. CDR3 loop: CASSLVQGVSYNSPLHF. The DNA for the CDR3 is TGTGCCAGCAGCTTAGTTCAGGGGGTCTCCTATAATTCACCCCTCCACTTT.

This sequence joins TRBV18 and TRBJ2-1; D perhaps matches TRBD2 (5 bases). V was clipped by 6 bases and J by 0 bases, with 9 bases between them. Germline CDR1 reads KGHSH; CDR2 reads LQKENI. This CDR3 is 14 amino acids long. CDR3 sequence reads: CASSDSSSYNEQFF. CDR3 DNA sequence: TGTGCCAGCTCGGACTCTAGCTCCTACAATGAGCAGTTCTTC.

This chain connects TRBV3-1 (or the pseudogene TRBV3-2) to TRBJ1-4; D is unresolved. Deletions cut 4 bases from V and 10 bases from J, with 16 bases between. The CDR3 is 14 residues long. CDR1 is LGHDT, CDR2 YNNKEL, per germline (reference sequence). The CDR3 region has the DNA TGTGCCAGCAGCCCCCTGTCCGGGATTCGAAAACTGTTTTTT. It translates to CASSPLSGIRKLFF.

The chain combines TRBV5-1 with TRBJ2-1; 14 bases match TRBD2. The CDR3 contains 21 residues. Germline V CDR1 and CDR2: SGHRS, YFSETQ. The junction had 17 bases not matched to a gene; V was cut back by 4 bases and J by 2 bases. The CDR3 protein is CASSALSGGLAGERTYNEQFF. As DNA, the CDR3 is TGCGCCAGCAGCGCCCTCTCAGGGGGACTAGCGGGAGAGCGCACCTACAATGAGCAGTTCTTC.

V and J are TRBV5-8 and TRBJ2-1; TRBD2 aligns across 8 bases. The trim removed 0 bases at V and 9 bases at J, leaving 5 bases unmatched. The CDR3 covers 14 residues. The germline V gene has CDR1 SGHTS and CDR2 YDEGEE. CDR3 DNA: TGTGCCAGCAGCTTGGCACCCCGGGGGGGTGAGCAGTTCTTC. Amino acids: CASSLAPRGGEQFF.

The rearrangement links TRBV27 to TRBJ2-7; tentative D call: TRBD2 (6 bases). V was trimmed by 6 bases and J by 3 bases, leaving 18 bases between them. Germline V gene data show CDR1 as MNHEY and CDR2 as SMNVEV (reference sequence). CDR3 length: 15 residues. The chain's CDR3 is CASSGAGSRVYEQYF. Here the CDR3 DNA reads TGTGCCAGCAGCGGGGCGGGGAGTAGAGTCTACGAGCAGTACTTC.

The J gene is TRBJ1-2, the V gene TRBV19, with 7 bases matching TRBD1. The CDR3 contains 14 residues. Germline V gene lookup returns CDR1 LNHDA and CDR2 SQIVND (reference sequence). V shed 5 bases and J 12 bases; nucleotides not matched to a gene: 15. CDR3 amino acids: CASSRGTETYGDTF. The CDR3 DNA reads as TGTGCCAGTAGTCGCGGGACAGAAACATACGGCGACACCTTC.

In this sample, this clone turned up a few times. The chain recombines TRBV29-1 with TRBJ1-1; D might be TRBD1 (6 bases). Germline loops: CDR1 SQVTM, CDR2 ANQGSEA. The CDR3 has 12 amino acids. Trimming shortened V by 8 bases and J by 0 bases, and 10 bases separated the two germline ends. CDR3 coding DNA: TGCAGCCCTACAGGGATGAACACTGAAGCTTTCTTT. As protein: CSPTGMNTEAFF.

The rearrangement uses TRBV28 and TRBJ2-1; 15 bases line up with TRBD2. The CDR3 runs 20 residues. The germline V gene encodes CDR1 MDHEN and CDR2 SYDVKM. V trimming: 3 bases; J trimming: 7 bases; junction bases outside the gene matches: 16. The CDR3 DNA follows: TGTGCCAGCAGTTTCCTTCCGGGACTAGCGGGAGGTTTGGGGAGGAATGAGCAGTTCTTC. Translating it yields CASSFLPGLAGGLGRNEQFF.

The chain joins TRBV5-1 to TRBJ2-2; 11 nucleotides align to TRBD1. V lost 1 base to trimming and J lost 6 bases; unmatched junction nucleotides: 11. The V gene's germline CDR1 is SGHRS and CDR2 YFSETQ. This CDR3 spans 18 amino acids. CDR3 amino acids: CASSLSGQGARWSGELFF. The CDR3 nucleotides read TGCGCCAGCAGCTTGAGTGGACAGGGGGCCCGATGGTCCGGGGAGCTGTTTTTT.

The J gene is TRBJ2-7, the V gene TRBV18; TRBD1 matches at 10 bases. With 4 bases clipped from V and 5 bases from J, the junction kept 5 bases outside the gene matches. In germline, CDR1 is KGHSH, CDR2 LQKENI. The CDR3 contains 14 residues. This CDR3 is CASSRDRGIHEQYF. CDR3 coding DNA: TGTGCCAGCTCACGGGACAGGGGAATCCACGAGCAGTACTTC.

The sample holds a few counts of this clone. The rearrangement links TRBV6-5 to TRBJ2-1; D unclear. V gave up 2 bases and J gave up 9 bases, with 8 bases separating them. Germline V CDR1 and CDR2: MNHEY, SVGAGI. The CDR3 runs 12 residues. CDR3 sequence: CASSYIAGEQFF. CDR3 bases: TGTGCCAGCAGTTACATCGCCGGTGAGCAGTTCTTC.

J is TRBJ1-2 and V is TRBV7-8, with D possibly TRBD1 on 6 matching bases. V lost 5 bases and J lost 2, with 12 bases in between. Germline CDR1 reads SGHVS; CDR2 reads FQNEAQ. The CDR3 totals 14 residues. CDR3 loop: CASSLGQFNYGYTF. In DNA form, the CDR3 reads TGTGCCAGCAGCCTCGGACAGTTCAACTATGGCTACACCTTC.

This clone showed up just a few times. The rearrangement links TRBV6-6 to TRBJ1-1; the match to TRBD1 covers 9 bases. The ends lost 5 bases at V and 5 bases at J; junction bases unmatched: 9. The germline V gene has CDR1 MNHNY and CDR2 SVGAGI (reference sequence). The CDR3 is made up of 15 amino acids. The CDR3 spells CASSPLGTGKTEAFF. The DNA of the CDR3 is TGTGCCAGCAGTCCGCTAGGGACAGGGAAAACTGAAGCTTTCTTT.

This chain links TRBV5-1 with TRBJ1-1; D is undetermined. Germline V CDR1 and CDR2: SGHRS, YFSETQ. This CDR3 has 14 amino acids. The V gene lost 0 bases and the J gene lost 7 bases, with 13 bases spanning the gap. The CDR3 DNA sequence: TGCGCCAGCAGCTTGGTTGGAGGTCTGAGTGAAGCTTTCTTT. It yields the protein CASSLVGGLSEAFF.

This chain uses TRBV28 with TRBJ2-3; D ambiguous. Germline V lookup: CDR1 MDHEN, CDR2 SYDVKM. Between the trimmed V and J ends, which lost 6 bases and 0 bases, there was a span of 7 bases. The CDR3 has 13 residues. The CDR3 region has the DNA TGTGCCAGCAGAGGAGTTAGCACAGATACGCAGTATTTT. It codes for CASRGVSTDTQYF.

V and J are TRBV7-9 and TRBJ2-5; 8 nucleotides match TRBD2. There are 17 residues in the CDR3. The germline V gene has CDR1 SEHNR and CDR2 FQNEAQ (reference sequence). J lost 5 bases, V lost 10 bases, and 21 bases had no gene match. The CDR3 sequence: CATSHPTSGGGGETQYF. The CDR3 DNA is TGTGCCACTTCCCACCCCACTAGCGGTGGAGGAGGGGAGACCCAGTACTTC.

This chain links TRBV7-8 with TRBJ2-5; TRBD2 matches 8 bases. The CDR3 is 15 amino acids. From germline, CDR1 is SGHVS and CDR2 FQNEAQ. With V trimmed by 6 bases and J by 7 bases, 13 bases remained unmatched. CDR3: CASSRTSGDPGTQYF. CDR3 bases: TGTGCCAGCAGTCGTACTAGCGGAGACCCGGGGACCCAGTACTTC.